This T cell receptor (beta chain) is drawn from a study of blood T cell repertoires in COVID-19. The overall study: T cells, B-cell-depleted T cells, or PBMCs provided the cDNA or gDNA that served as material.

The CDR3 totals 13 residues. The germline gives CDR1 SEHNR, CDR2 FQNEAQ (reference sequence). V was clipped by 10 bases and J by 12 bases; unmatched bases: 14. In the study's own analysis: Reference gene primer amplification yielded estimated nucleated cell counts. Some clones are missing from TCRdb's copy, which holds only in-frame ones; the method was immunoSEQ multiplex PCR. V, J and clone size are those of that table, while D and trimming were read from the DNA. Here the sample spans some 150,000 clones, around 81% being singletons. The TCR sequence derives from a woman aged 40-49 years with active or convalescent COVID-19. The sequenced sample consisted of peripheral blood. This rearrangement joins TRBV7-9 to TRBJ1-4; 7 bases agree with TRBD1. The CDR3 sequence is CATKGGVGVELFF. The CDR3 DNA reads as TGTGCCACCAAAGGGGGCGTGGGGGTCGAACTGTTTTTT.